This T cell receptor (beta chain) derives from a study of CD8 T cells in Susac syndrome. Study information: Clinical remission applied to under 10 sequenced Susac syndrome patients, and about 6 had active disease. Blood was drawn from patients with Susac syndrome. At that point, they were therapy-naive, on corticosteroids, or on intravenous immunoglobulin alone. General study points: It was in TEMRA cells and active patients that Susac CD8+ clonal expansion peaked.

V lost 6 bases, J lost 5 bases, and 12 bases stayed unmatched. This CDR3 contains 14 residues. Germline lookup yields CDR1 DFQATT and CDR2 SNEGSKA (reference sequence). The sample holds one count of this clonotype. Its target is not known. Random hexamers were used to reverse transcribe the RNA input (roughly 0.5 to 1 ug). Amplification of TCR beta CDR3 by immunoSEQ multiplex PCR spanned 54 Vbeta and 13 Jbeta. TCRdb reprocessed the immunoSEQ multiplex PCR reads with MiXCR, giving one entry per CDR3 protein. Of approximately 57,000 distinct CDR3 sequences in the sample, 85% to 95% are singletons; the top ten hold 0.75%.

This receptor was taken from a human donor with Susac syndrome. The specimen was CD8+ T cells from PBMCs. The chain has TRBV20-1 and TRBJ1-1, with 7 bases that match TRBD1. The CDR3 coding sequence is TGCAGTGCCCCCGGTCCCAGGGGGGGGACTGAAGCTTTCTTT. Amino acids: CSAPGPRGGTEAFF.